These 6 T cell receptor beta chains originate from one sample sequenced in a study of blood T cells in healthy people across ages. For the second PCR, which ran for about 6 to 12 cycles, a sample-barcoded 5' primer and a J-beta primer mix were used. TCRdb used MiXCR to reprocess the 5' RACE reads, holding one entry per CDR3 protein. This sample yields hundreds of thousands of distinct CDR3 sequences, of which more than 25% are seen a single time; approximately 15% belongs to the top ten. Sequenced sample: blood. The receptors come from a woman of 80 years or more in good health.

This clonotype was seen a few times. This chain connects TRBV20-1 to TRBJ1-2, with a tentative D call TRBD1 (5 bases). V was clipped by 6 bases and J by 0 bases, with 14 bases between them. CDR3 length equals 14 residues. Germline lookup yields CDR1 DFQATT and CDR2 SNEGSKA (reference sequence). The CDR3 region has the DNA TGCAGTGCCATCGGGGGAGTTACTAACTATGGCTACACCTTC. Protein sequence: CSAIGGVTNYGYTF.

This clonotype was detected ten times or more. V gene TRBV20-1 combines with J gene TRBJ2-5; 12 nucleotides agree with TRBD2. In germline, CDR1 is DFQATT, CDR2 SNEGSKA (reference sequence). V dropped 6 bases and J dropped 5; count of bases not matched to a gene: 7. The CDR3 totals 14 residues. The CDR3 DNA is TGCAGTGCATTCCTAGCGGGGGGGCGGGAGACCCAGTACTTC. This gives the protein CSAFLAGGRETQYF.

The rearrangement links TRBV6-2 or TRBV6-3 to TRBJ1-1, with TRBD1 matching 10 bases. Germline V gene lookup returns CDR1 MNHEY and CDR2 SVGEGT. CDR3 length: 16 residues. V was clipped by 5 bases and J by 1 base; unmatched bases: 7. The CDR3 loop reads CASSGRDRGPNTEAFF. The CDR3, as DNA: TGTGCCAGCAGTGGGAGGGACAGGGGCCCGAACACTGAAGCTTTCTTT.

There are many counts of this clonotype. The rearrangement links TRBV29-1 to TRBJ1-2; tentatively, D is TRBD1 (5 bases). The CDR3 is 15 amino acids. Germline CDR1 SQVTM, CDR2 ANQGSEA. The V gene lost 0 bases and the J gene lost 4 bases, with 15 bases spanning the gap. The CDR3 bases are TGCAGCGTTGAAGATAGGGGTGAGGGGCTCTATGGCTACACCTTC. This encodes CSVEDRGEGLYGYTF.

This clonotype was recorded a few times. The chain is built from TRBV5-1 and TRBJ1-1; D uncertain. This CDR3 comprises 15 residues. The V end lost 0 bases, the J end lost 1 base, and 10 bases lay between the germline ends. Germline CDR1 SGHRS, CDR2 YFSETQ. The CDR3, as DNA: TGCGCCAGCAGCTTGGGCGGACCTTCGAACACTGAAGCTTTCTTT. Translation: CASSLGGPSNTEAFF.

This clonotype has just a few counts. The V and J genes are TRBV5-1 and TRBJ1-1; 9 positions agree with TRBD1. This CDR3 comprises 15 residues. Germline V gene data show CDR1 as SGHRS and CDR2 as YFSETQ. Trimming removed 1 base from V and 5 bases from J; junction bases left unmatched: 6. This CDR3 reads CASSLTGGFGTEAFF. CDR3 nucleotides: TGCGCCAGCAGCTTGACAGGGGGCTTTGGAACTGAAGCTTTCTTT.